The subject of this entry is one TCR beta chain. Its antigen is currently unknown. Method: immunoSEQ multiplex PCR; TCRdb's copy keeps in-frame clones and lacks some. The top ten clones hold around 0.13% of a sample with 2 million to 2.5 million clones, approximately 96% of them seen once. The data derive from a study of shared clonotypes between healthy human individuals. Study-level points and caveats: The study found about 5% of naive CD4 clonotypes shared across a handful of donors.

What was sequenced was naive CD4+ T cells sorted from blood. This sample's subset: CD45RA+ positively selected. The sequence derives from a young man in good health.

The CDR3: CASSSQNSNQPQHF. The CDR3 bases are TGTGCCAGCAGCTCACAGAATAGCAATCAGCCCCAGCATTTT. V gene TRBV7-9 combines with J gene TRBJ1-5; no definite D call. Between the trimmed V and J ends, which lost 4 bases and 0 bases, there was a span of 7 bases. Germline loops: CDR1 SEHNR, CDR2 FQNEAQ (reference sequence). This CDR3 is 14 amino acids long.